This T cell receptor beta chain came from a study of shared clonotypes between healthy human individuals. The wider study: Samples came from a couple of female and three male donors aged 18 to 49. Plates per donor: three CD4 naive, three CD4 memory, two CD8 naive, one CD8 memory.

The V gene's germline CDR1 is SGHNT and CDR2 YYREEE (reference sequence). V dropped 4 bases and J dropped 5 bases, with 13 bases sitting between them. The CDR3 has 14 residues. Original data processing: Junction-only immunoSEQ sequences carried no quality scores, so filtering differed. Generated by immunoSEQ multiplex PCR, the TCRdb table keeps only in-frame clones and is missing some. The V and J calls and clone size come from that table; D and trimming were worked out from the DNA. The sample has roughly 1,500,000 clones, under 99% seen once. Sequencing input: naive CD4+ T cells sorted from blood. Subset given: CD45RA+ positively selected. The chain combines TRBV5-4 with TRBJ2-1; D is tentatively TRBD1 or TRBD2 (5 bases each). The sequence was collected from a man aged 25 to 40 in good health. For the CDR3, the DNA is TGTGCCAGCAGCCTCGGTTTGGGGGACAATGAGCAGTTCTTC. It encodes CASSLGLGDNEQFF.